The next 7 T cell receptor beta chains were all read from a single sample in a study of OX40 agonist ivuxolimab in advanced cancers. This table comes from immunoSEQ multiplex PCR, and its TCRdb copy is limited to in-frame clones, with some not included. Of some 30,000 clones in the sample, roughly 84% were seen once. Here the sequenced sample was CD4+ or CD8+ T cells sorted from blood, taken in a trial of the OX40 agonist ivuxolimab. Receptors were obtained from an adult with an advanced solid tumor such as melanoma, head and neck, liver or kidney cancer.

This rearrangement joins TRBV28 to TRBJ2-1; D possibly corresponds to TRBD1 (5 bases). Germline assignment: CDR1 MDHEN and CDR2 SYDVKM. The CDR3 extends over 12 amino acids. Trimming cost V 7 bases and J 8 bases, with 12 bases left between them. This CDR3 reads CASNRRVHEQFF. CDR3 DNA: TGTGCCAGCAACCGCAGGGTCCATGAGCAGTTCTTC. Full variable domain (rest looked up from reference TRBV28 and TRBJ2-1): DVKVTQSSRYLVKRTGEKVFLECVQDMDHENMFWYRQDPGLGLRLIYFSYDVKMKEKGDIPEGYSVSREKKERFSLILESASTNQTSMYLCASNRRVHEQFFGPGTRLTVL.

This CDR3 is CASSLAHLVNTEAFF. CDR3 nucleotide sequence: TGTGCCAGCAGCTTAGCACACTTAGTGAACACTGAAGCTTTCTTT. V gene TRBV7-2 combines with J gene TRBJ1-1; D not certain. CDR3 length equals 15 residues. V was trimmed by 0 bases and J by 0 bases, leaving 8 bases between them. Germline CDR1 and CDR2: SGHTA and FQGNSA.

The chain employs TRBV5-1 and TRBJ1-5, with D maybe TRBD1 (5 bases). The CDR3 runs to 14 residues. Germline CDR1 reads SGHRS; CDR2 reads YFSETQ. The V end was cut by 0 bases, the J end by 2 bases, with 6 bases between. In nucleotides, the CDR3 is TGCGCCAGCAGCTTGGTAGGGGGCAATCAGCCCCAGCATTTT. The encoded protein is CASSLVGGNQPQHF.

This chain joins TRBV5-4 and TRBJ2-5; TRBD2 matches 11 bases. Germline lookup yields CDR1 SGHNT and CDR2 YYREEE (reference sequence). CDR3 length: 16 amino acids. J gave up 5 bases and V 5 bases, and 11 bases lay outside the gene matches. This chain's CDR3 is CASRSLSGRGSETQYF. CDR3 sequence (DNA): TGTGCCAGCAGATCCCTTAGCGGGAGGGGGTCGGAGACCCAGTACTTC.

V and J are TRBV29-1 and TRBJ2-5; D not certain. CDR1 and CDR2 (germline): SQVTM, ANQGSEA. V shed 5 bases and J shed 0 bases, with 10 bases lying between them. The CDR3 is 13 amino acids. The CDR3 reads CSVLLGYQETQYF. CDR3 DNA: TGCAGCGTTCTACTTGGGTACCAAGAGACCCAGTACTTC.

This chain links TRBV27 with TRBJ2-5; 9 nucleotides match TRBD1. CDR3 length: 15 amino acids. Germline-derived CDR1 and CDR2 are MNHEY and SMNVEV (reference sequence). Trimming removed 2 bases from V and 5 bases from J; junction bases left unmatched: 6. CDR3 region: CASSLPGQGYETQYF. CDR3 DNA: TGTGCCAGCAGTTTACCCGGACAGGGGTATGAGACCCAGTACTTC.

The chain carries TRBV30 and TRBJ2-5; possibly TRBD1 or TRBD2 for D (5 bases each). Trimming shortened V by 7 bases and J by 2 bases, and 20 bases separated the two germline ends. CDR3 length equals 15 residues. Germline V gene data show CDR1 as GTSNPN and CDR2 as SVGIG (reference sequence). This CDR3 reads CASERGQGKQETQYF. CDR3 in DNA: TGTGCCTCCGAACGAGGGCAGGGAAAACAAGAGACCCAGTACTTC.